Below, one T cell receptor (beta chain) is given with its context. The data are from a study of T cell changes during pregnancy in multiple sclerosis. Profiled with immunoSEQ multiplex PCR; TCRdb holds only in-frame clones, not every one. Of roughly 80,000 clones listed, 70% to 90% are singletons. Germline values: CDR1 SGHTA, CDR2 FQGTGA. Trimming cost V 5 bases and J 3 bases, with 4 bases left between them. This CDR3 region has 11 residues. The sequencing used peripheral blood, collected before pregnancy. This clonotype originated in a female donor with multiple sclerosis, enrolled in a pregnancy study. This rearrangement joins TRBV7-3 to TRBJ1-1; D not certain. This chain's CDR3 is CASSTYTEAFF. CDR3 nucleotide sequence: TGTGCCAGCAGCACTTACACTGAAGCTTTCTTT.